The text below deals with one TCR beta chain. This clone was observed once. What this receptor recognizes is not known. No base quality values were provided; no much bigger clone lies one nucleotide off. The data were obtained in a study of OX40 agonist ivuxolimab in advanced cancers. In terms of the full investigation: Ivuxolimab was a fully human IgG2 agonistic monoclonal antibody targeting the costimulatory receptor OX40 (CD134). Intravenous ivuxolimab was administered to patients every 2 weeks at six dose levels: 0.01, 0.1, 0.3, 1.5, 3 and 10 mg/kg. Of the roughly 54 patients in dose escalation, 19 had hepatocellular carcinoma, approximately 15 had melanoma, 9 had renal cell carcinoma and 9 had head and neck cancer. The dose-escalation cohort was roughly 83% male with a mean age of about 58 years, ranging from roughly 23 to 80. Patients were allowed to have had prior anti-PD-1, anti-PD-L1 or anti-CTLA-4 therapy, and 40% to 45% of the dose-escalation patients had previously received checkpoint inhibitors. Partial responses occurred in three dose-escalation patients: two with cutaneous melanoma and one with hepatocellular carcinoma. The purpose of peripheral TCRbeta sequencing was to test whether ivuxolimab changed TCR sequence diversity and led to clonal T-cell expansion. The monotherapy dose-escalation portion (N ≈ 57 patients) of the phase I ivuxolimab trial is reported in the paper. Broad study findings and their caveats: The antigen specificity of the peripheral T cells that underwent clonal expansion was not determined. Low levels of normalized T-cell clonal expansion were also seen in some nonresponding patients. After ivuxolimab, more expanded clones were found on average in CD8+ T cells than in CD4+ T cells. In partial responders in the 0.1-3.0 mg/kg groups, normalized peripheral clonal expansion was found to be among the lowest, especially among CD8+ T cells. Clonal expansion of both CD4+ and CD8+ blood T cells was observed from baseline to week 6 at doses 0.1 to 3.0 mg/kg.

For sequencing of the TCRbeta CDR3 region, genomic DNA was extracted from the sorted cells. TCRbeta CDR3 regions were sequenced using the immunoSEQ Assay. TCRdb holds this immuneACCESS table with in-frame rearrangements only. Some clones are missing; in checked studies, unresolved V genes explain under half, and the rest has no known cause. In all, the sample holds about 43,000 clones, and approximately 90% of those were seen once. In total, the top ten clones hold about a fifth of the sample. The trial excluded patients who had a history of autoimmune disease or who were on systemic immunosuppression. Peripheral blood for TCR sequencing was collected from all dose cohorts at baseline, on cycle 4 day 1, and on cycle 7 day 1. The samples were drawn from a first-in-human, open-label, multicenter phase I dose-escalation trial of ivuxolimab. Adults with locally advanced or metastatic melanoma, renal cell, hepatocellular, or head and neck squamous cell carcinoma were enrolled in the trial. Before TCR sequencing, CD4+ T cells and CD8+ T cells from peripheral blood were sorted into separate populations.

Per the germline V gene, MGHRA is the CDR1 and YSYEKL is the CDR2. Trimming costs V 5 bases and J 5 bases, and their ends lie 16 bases apart. The CDR3 numbers 14 residues from cysteine through phenylalanine. Just the 42-base CDR3 DNA is kept, in frame starting at base 1. The sequence was collected from an adult with an advanced solid tumor such as melanoma, head and neck, liver or kidney cancer. Here the chain combines TRBV4-1 and TRBJ2-7; the best D guess is TRBD1, with 5 bases matching. The source material was CD4+ or CD8+ T cells sorted from blood, sampled in a trial of the OX40 agonist ivuxolimab. The DNA sequence is given as TGCGCCAGCAGCATCTCCGAGACAGCCAACGAGCAGTACTTC. The resulting protein is CASSISETANEQYF.